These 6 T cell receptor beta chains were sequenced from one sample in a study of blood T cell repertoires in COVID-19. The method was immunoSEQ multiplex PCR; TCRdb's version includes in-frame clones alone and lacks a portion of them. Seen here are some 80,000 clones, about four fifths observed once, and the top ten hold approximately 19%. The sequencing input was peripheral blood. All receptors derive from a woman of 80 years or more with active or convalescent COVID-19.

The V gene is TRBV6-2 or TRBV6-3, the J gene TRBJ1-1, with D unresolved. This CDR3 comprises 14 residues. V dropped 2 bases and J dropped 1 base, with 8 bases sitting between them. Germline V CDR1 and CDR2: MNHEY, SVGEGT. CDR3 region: CASSYGRKNTEAFF. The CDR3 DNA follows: TGTGCCAGCAGTTACGGGAGAAAGAACACTGAAGCTTTCTTT.

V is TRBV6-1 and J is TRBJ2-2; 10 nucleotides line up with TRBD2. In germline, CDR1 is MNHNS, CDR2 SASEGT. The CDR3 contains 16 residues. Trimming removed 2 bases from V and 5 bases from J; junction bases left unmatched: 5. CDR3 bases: TGTGCCAGCAGTGAACTAGCGGGGGATGGAACCGGGGAGCTGTTTTTT. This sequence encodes CASSELAGDGTGELFF.

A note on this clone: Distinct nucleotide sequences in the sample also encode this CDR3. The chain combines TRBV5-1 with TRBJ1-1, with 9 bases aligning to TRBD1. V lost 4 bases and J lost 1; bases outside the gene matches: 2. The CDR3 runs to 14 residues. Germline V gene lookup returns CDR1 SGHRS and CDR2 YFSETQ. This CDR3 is CASSRGQGNTEAFF. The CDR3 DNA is TGCGCCAGCAGCAGGGGACAGGGGAACACTGAAGCTTTCTTT.

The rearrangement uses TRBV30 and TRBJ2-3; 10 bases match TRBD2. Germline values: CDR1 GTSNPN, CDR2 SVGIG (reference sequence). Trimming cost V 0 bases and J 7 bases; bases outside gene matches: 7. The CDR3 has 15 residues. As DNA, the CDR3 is TGTGCCTGGAGTGTACTGAGCGGGGGGGCAAATACGCAGTATTTT. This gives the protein CAWSVLSGGANTQYF.

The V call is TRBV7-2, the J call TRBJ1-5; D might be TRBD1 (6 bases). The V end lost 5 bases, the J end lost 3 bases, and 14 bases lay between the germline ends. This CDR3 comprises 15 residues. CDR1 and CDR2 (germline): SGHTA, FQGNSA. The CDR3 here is CASSPKTGNNQPQHF. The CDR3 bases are TGTGCCAGCAGCCCAAAGACAGGAAACAATCAGCCCCAGCATTTT.

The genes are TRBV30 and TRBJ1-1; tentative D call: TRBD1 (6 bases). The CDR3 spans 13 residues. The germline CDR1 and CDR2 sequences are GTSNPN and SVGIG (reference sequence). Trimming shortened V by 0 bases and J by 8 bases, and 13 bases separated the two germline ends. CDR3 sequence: CAWSVQGRKEAFF. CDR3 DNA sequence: TGTGCCTGGAGTGTACAGGGCAGGAAAGAAGCTTTCTTT.